The 24 T cell receptor beta chains below come from one sample, sequenced in a study of cytomegalovirus exposure and HLA in healthy donors. Amplification used 60 Vbeta primers and 13 Jbeta primers. The method was immunoSEQ multiplex PCR; TCRdb's version includes in-frame clones alone and lacks a portion of them. This sample lists approximately 110,000 clones; its ten largest clones have 0.5% to 0.7%. The sample consisted of PBMCs. These receptors were taken from a man in his forties or fifties in good health and CMV-seronegative.

The chain is built from TRBV27 and TRBJ1-5; TRBD1 might be the D (5 bases). Germline V lookup: CDR1 MNHEY, CDR2 SMNVEV (reference sequence). The CDR3 has 14 amino acids. V was shortened by 2 bases and J by 5 bases, with 10 bases between the two germline ends. CDR3 in DNA: TGTGCCAGCAGTTTACAGGGTATAGATCAGCCCCAGCATTTT. Amino acid sequence: CASSLQGIDQPQHF.

The CDR3 protein is CASSLGRDRGDFF. CDR3 bases: TGTGCCAGCAGCTTAGGCCGGGACAGGGGAGATTTCTTT. This sequence joins TRBV11-2 and TRBJ1-1, with TRBD1 identical over 10 bases. CDR1 is SGHAT and CDR2 is FQNNGV in the germline V gene. There are 13 residues in the CDR3. V dropped 1 base and J dropped 13; count of bases not matched to a gene: 6.

The chain links TRBV6-5 to TRBJ2-7; D perhaps matches TRBD1 (5 bases). Germline V gene lookup returns CDR1 MNHEY and CDR2 SVGAGI. This CDR3 has 13 residues. Trimming removed 5 bases at V and 3 bases at J, with 11 bases between. DNA of the CDR3: TGTGCCAGCAGTGCCGGACACTACTACGAGCAGTACTTC. Translating it yields CASSAGHYYEQYF.

The chain links TRBV4-2 to TRBJ2-2; TRBD1 matches at 9 bases. This CDR3 has 16 residues. Germline CDR1 and CDR2: LGHNA and YNFKEQ. V gave up 8 bases and J gave up 7 bases; unmatched junction bases: 14. The CDR3 spells CASSAGDRVFVGELFF. The CDR3 DNA is TGTGCCAGCTCCGCGGGGGACAGGGTGTTTGTCGGGGAGCTGTTTTTT.

The chain combines TRBV6-1 with TRBJ1-2, with 10 bases identical to TRBD1. In germline, CDR1 is MNHNS, CDR2 SASEGT. Unmatched junction bases numbered 6, after V lost 3 bases and J lost 5 bases. CDR3 length: 15 residues. DNA for the CDR3: TGTGCCAGCAGTGACGATGTGGACAGGGGGTATGGCTACACCTTC. It specifies CASSDDVDRGYGYTF.

The chain recombines TRBV19 with TRBJ1-2; TRBD1 is a possible D gene (6 bases). Trimming stripped 4 bases from V and 8 bases from J, with 26 bases between. Germline V gene data show CDR1 as LNHDA and CDR2 as SQIVND (reference sequence). The CDR3 runs to 17 residues. CDR3 sequence reads: CASSTIQPWTVESGYTF. CDR3 DNA sequence: TGTGCCAGTAGTACTATACAACCTTGGACAGTAGAGAGCGGCTACACCTTC.

The chain is built from TRBV7-6 and TRBJ2-3; D is uncertain. Trimming shortened V by 2 bases and J by 0 bases, and 9 bases separated the two germline ends. The CDR3 runs to 15 residues. CDR1 and CDR2 from the germline V gene are SGHVS and FNYEAQ. The CDR3 coding sequence is TGTGCCAGCAGCTTAAACAGCCCTAGCACAGATACGCAGTATTTT. This sequence encodes CASSLNSPSTDTQYF.

With respect to this clone: The germline gene is not matched at one end of the junction; a read error may be the cause. The CDR3 spells CASGFLPPEAQETQYF. CDR3 DNA sequence: TGTGCCAGCGGCTTTCTCCCTCCGGAGGCTCAAGAGACCCAGTACTTC. This chain uses TRBV5-6 with TRBJ2-5; perhaps TRBD2 as D (5 bases). In germline, CDR1 is SGHDT, CDR2 YYEEEE. The CDR3 runs 16 residues.

Remarks on this clone: This specimen includes other DNA sequences encoding the same CDR3. The chain links TRBV13 to TRBJ1-6; the D is unclear. V was shortened by 2 bases and J by 3 bases, with 11 bases between the two germline ends. This CDR3 spans 16 amino acids. Germline V gene data show CDR1 as PRHDT and CDR2 as FYEKMQ (reference sequence). The CDR3 DNA follows: TGTGCCAGCAGCTTATCCCCAGGAGGCTATAATTCACCCCTCCACTTT. Translating gives CASSLSPGGYNSPLHF. Based on the CDR3 plus reference TRBV13 and TRBJ1-6, the full variable domain is AAGVIQSPRHLIKEKRETATLKCYPIPRHDTVYWYQQGPGQDPQFLISFYEKMQSDKGSIPDRFSAQQFSDYHSELNMSSLELGDSALYFCASSLSPGGYNSPLHFGNGTRLTVT.

This chain joins TRBV27 and TRBJ1-1; D unresolved. The CDR3 loop spans 13 amino acids. Trimming shortened V by 3 bases and J by 2 bases, and 7 bases separated the two germline ends. Germline assignment: CDR1 MNHEY and CDR2 SMNVEV (reference sequence). The chain's CDR3 is CASSLAANTEAFF. The CDR3 nucleotides are TGTGCCAGCAGTTTGGCGGCCAACACTGAAGCTTTCTTT.

The chain has TRBV20-1 and TRBJ1-1; no definite D call. CDR3 length equals 11 residues. In germline, CDR1 is DFQATT, CDR2 SNEGSKA (reference sequence). V lost 6 bases and J lost 2, with 7 bases in between. The DNA for the CDR3 is TGCAGTGCCCCAATCAACACTGAAGCTTTCTTT. Its translation: CSAPINTEAFF.

The genes are TRBV4-3 and TRBJ2-7; TRBD1 matches at 12 bases. The CDR3 has 15 residues. Germline V gives CDR1 LGHNA, CDR2 YSLEER. Germline trimming cut 3 bases from V and 2 bases from J; bases unmatched to any gene: 2. The CDR3 bases are TGCGCCAGCAGCCAGGGACAGGGGGCCCCCTACGAGCAGTACTTC. Encoded protein: CASSQGQGAPYEQYF.

This chain uses TRBV7-9 with TRBJ1-5; 8 bases line up with TRBD1. J was trimmed by 2 bases and V by 6 bases; bases with no gene match: 9. Germline values: CDR1 SEHNR, CDR2 FQNEAQ (reference sequence). This CDR3 has 16 amino acids. The CDR3 region has the DNA TGTGCCAGCAGTCCCTCAGGGGGCGCGGGCAATCAGCCCCAGCATTTT. Protein sequence: CASSPSGGAGNQPQHF. Filled out from reference TRBV7-9 and TRBJ1-5, the complete variable domain reads DTGVSQNPRHKITKRGQNVTFRCDPISEHNRLYWYRQTLGQGPEFLTYFQNEAQLEKSRLLSDRFSAERPKGSFSTLEIQRTEQGDSAMYLCASSPSGGAGNQPQHFGDGTRLSIL.

The chain recombines TRBV19 with TRBJ2-3; TRBD2 agrees at 7 bases. The CDR3 consists of 15 residues. CDR1 LNHDA and CDR2 SQIVND come from the germline V gene (reference sequence). Unmatched junction bases numbered 7, after V lost 1 base and J lost 6 bases. CDR3 amino acids: CASSIGPGGMDTQYF. CDR3 DNA sequence: TGTGCCAGTAGTATAGGACCGGGGGGTATGGATACGCAGTATTTT. The full variable domain, in which reference TRBV19 and TRBJ2-3 provide the parts outside the CDR3, is DGGITQSPKYLFRKEGQNVTLSCEQNLNHDAMYWYRQDPGQGLRLIYYSQIVNDFQKGDIAEGYSVSREKKESFPLTVTSAQKNPTAFYLCASSIGPGGMDTQYFGPGTRLTVL.

The CDR3 protein is CASSRRDRQGTAFF. The CDR3 bases are TGTGCCAGCAGCAGAAGAGACCGACAGGGGACAGCTTTCTTT. This rearrangement joins TRBV27 to TRBJ1-1; TRBD1 agrees at 8 bases. The V gene's germline CDR1 is MNHEY and CDR2 SMNVEV (reference sequence). The CDR3 runs to 14 residues. The V gene end was trimmed by 6 bases and the J gene end by 10 bases; junction bases not matched to a gene: 13.

Of note for this clone: This CDR3 is also generated by other DNA sequences in the sample. The chain joins TRBV5-1 to TRBJ2-3; 9 positions agree with TRBD2. Germline V gene sequence: CDR1 SGHRS, CDR2 YFSETQ. CDR3 length: 16 residues. Trimming removed 0 bases from V and 0 bases from J; junction bases left unmatched: 2. CDR3 residues: CASSLALAGSTDTQYF. The CDR3 nucleotides read TGCGCCAGCAGCTTGGCCCTAGCGGGGAGCACAGATACGCAGTATTTT.

A note on this clone: An end of the junction does not agree with germline; a read error may underlie this. The rearrangement links TRBV7-7 to TRBJ2-7; 8 nucleotides align to TRBD1. Germline CDR1 reads SSHAT; CDR2 reads FNYEAQ (reference sequence). CDR3 length: 13 residues. CDR3 loop: CASSLDRGHEQYF. The CDR3 DNA reads TGTGCTAGCAGCTTAGACAGGGGACACGAGCAGTACTTC.

This chain joins TRBV7-9 and TRBJ2-2, with a weak D call TRBD2 (5 bases). The CDR3 loop spans 13 amino acids. V lost 5 bases and J 6 bases, leaving 10 bases between the germline ends. Germline V gives CDR1 SEHNR, CDR2 FQNEAQ (reference sequence). The CDR3 bases are TGTGCCAGCAGCCCGGTGGGAGCCGGGGAGCTGTTTTTT. This gives the protein CASSPVGAGELFF.

The chain links TRBV7-1 to TRBJ1-4, with 12 bases lining up with TRBD1. TRBV7-1 is an open reading frame whose function is uncertain. The CDR3 is 24 amino acids. With V trimmed by 2 bases and J by 0 bases, 22 bases remained unmatched. The CDR3 bases are TGTGCCAGCAGCTCAAATCTCCGGGACAGGGGGCGCGTCGATGATACCTCAACTAATGAAAAACTGTTTTTT. This gives the protein CASSSNLRDRGRVDDTSTNEKLFF.

The chain links TRBV4-2 to TRBJ2-1, with 11 nucleotides matching TRBD2. V was pared by 3 bases and J by 2 bases, with 9 bases of the junction left unmatched. The CDR3 runs to 18 residues. In germline, CDR1 is LGHNA, CDR2 YNFKEQ. CDR3 sequence reads: CASSHGLAGPATYNEQFF. The CDR3 bases are TGTGCCAGCAGCCACGGACTAGCGGGCCCCGCGACCTACAATGAGCAGTTCTTC.

This rearrangement joins TRBV27 to TRBJ2-7; TRBD1 agrees at 10 bases. This CDR3 is built from 14 residues. Trimming took 4 bases from V and 2 from J; bases not matched to a gene: 2. The germline V gene has CDR1 MNHEY and CDR2 SMNVEV (reference sequence). The CDR3 DNA sequence: TGTGCCAGCAGTTCAGGACAGGGGGCCTACGAGCAGTACTTC. Its translation: CASSSGQGAYEQYF.

The V gene is TRBV19, the J gene TRBJ2-2; possible D gene TRBD1, 5 bases. The CDR3 runs to 17 residues. Trimming removed 0 bases from V and 6 bases from J, with 17 bases in between. The germline gives CDR1 LNHDA, CDR2 SQIVND (reference sequence). CDR3 sequence: CASSIDRAGRAAGELFF. The CDR3 coding sequence is TGTGCCAGTAGTATAGATCGGGCAGGGCGAGCCGCCGGGGAGCTGTTTTTT. Full variable domain (remainder filled in from reference TRBV19 and TRBJ2-2): DGGITQSPKYLFRKEGQNVTLSCEQNLNHDAMYWYRQDPGQGLRLIYYSQIVNDFQKGDIAEGYSVSREKKESFPLTVTSAQKNPTAFYLCASSIDRAGRAAGELFFGEGSRLTVL.

The V and J genes are TRBV5-4 and TRBJ2-7; 7 bases line up with TRBD1. Looked up from germline, CDR1 is SGHNT and CDR2 is YYREEE (reference sequence). The CDR3 has 15 residues. The V segment lost 2 bases and the J segment 4 bases; nucleotides outside the gene matches: 9. The CDR3 loop is CASSFDPTGSYEQYF. In DNA form, the CDR3 reads TGTGCCAGCAGCTTCGATCCGACAGGGTCGTACGAGCAGTACTTC.

The chain employs TRBV30 and TRBJ2-5; D is perhaps TRBD2 (6 bases). CDR1 GTSNPN and CDR2 SVGIG come from the germline V gene (reference sequence). Trimming took off 5 bases at V and 3 bases at J, with 10 bases between the two ends. The CDR3 has 12 amino acids. CDR3 sequence: CAWGTLEETQYF. In DNA, the CDR3 is TGTGCCTGGGGGACTTTGGAAGAGACCCAGTACTTC.